The TCR beta chain under discussion was sequenced for a study of regulatory T cells in long-lasting Graves disease. General study results and limits: Accuracy could have been hurt by small sample size.

This clonotype was detected ten times or more. Its antigen is not identified. Germline V gene data show CDR1 as MDHEN and CDR2 as SYDVKM. The CDR3 is 16 amino acids. V lost 4 bases, J lost 3 bases, and 16 bases lay in between. Time point defined: persistent/refractory GD, antithyroid drugs over 5 years with positive TRAb. The TCR library was made from RNA that had been extracted from PBMCs in TRIzol. Investigators prepared the TCR beta libraries by applying iRepertoire HTBI primers and Arm-PCR of CDR3 regions. TCRdb used MiXCR to reprocess the multiplex PCR reads, holding one entry per CDR3 protein. The sample shows 350,000 to 500,000 distinct CDR3 sequences, around a fifth of them seen only once.

This sequence originates from a female donor with Graves disease. J is TRBJ2-4 and V is TRBV28, with D perhaps matching TRBD1 (6 bases). Sequencing was performed on peripheral blood mononuclear cells (PBMCs), taken when the disease was refractory, from a patient treated with antithyroid drugs. CDR3 in amino acids: CASSSPGQDGKNIQYF. In DNA form, the CDR3 reads TGTGCCAGCAGTTCGCCGGGACAAGACGGCAAAAACATTCAGTACTTC.